The source of this T cell receptor beta chain is a study of cytomegalovirus exposure and HLA in healthy donors. Overall study results and limits: Across donors, presence/absence analyses took sequencing depth to be roughly uniform. Among immune exposure information, only CMV serostatus was available.

Vbeta (60) and Jbeta (13) primers were used in the PCR. The table came from immunoSEQ multiplex PCR; TCRdb's copy has only in-frame clones and leaves some out. The sample holds about 150,000 clones, 9.7% seen once. This clone was recorded at least ten times. What it recognizes is unknown. The CDR3 loop spans 16 amino acids. With V trimmed by 2 bases and J by 4 bases, 11 bases remained unmatched. Germline V gives CDR1 MNHNS, CDR2 SASEGT. The gene calls are TRBV6-1 and TRBJ2-7; 7 positions match TRBD1. The sequence derives from a man between 45 and 60 years old in good health and CMV-seronegative. What was sequenced was PBMCs. The CDR3: CASSEQIDRVSYEQYF. The CDR3 bases are TGTGCCAGCAGTGAACAAATAGACAGGGTCTCATACGAGCAGTACTTC.